The T cell receptor (beta chain) described here comes from a study of T-cell reconstitution after alpha-beta-depleted transplantation in children. Findings and caveats of the study: The origin of alpha-beta T cells about two months after transplant was reportedly several hundred expanded graft clones.

The TCRbeta library incorporated unique molecular identifiers. Using its own MiXCR run on the PCR reads, TCRdb lists one record per CDR3 protein. The sample has about 300,000 distinct CDR3 sequences; around 9.1% are singletons. With regard to this clonotype: Its antigen is currently unknown.

CDR3 length: 12 residues. Trimming pared 3 bases from V and 7 bases from J, leaving 10 bases between. Germline values: CDR1 LGHNT, CDR2 FRNRAP. Sequences were derived from PBMCs, sampled before TCRalphabeta/CD19-depleted stem cell transplant. This chain joins TRBV12-5 and TRBJ2-7, with D perhaps assigned TRBD1 or TRBD2 (5 bases each). This sequence was found in a boy younger than two with acute myeloid leukemia, due to receive a stem cell transplant. CDR3 sequence: CASGFWGMEQYF. The CDR3 nucleotides read TGTGCTAGTGGTTTTTGGGGGATGGAGCAGTACTTC.